The 26 T cell receptor beta chains given below trace back to one sample, sequenced in a study of Tregs in tolerant kidney transplant recipients. This table comes from immunoSEQ multiplex PCR, and its TCRdb copy is limited to in-frame clones, with some not included. The table includes about 72,000 clones, more than 90% detected once. Sequenced here: CD8+ T cells from blood, sampled before the transplant. The receptors shown here come from a human donor who received a combined kidney and bone marrow transplant.

The chain uses TRBV6-5 and TRBJ2-7, with D possibly TRBD2 on 6 matching bases. The CDR3 contains 14 residues. V lost 8 bases to trimming and J lost 0 bases, with 14 bases between them. CDR1 and CDR2 from the germline V gene are MNHEY and SVGAGI. CDR3 DNA: TGTGCCAGCCGGTGGGCGGGGCTCTCCTACGAGCAGTACTTC. Protein sequence: CASRWAGLSYEQYF.

This clone is a singleton in its sample. This chain links TRBV11-2 with TRBJ2-1; 12 bases agree with TRBD2. Germline CDR1 is SGHAT and CDR2 is FQNNGV. V was pared by 5 bases and J by 0 bases, with 11 bases of the junction left unmatched. The CDR3 runs 19 residues. CDR3 coding DNA: TGTGCCAGCAGCGATTGGGGACTAGCGGGCCTAAACTCCTACAATGAGCAGTTCTTC. Its protein is CASSDWGLAGLNSYNEQFF.

The chain combines TRBV6-1 with TRBJ1-4; possible D gene TRBD1, 6 bases. Deletions cut 0 bases from V and 6 bases from J, with 8 bases between. This CDR3 region has 14 residues. The germline CDR1 and CDR2 sequences are MNHNS and SASEGT. CDR3 sequence: CASSEAGGHEKLFF. The CDR3, as DNA: TGTGCCAGCAGTGAAGCGGGGGGGCATGAAAAACTGTTTTTT.

This chain connects TRBV29-1 to TRBJ1-2, with a tentative D call TRBD1 (6 bases). Germline V gene data show CDR1 as SQVTM and CDR2 as ANQGSEA. CDR3 length: 11 residues. The ends were cut back, 2 bases at V and 7 bases at J, with 8 bases in the middle. DNA of the CDR3: TGCAGCGTTGAATTAGGGGGTGGCTACACCTTC. Its translation is CSVELGGGYTF. The full variable domain, its missing parts supplied by reference TRBV29-1 and TRBJ1-2, is SAVISQKPSRDICQRGTSLTIQCQVDSQVTMMFWYRQQPGQSLTLIATANQGSEATYESGFVIDKFPISRPNLTFSTLTVSNMSPEDSSIYLCSVELGGGYTFGSGTRLTVV.

This chain links TRBV4-2 with TRBJ2-5, with 8 bases lining up with TRBD2. V dropped 1 base and J dropped 3; count of bases not matched to a gene: 7. The CDR3 is 16 amino acids. CDR1 LGHNA and CDR2 YNFKEQ come from the germline V gene. CDR3 sequence (DNA): TGTGCCAGCAGCCAAGCTTTAGCGGGACCTAAAGAGACCCAGTACTTC. It encodes CASSQALAGPKETQYF.

The rearrangement links TRBV7-8 to TRBJ1-1; no definite D call. The germline CDR1 and CDR2 sequences are SGHVS and FQNEAQ. Trimming pared 5 bases from V and 1 base from J, leaving 11 bases between. CDR3 length equals 14 residues. CDR3: CASSRRVANTEAFF. CDR3 bases: TGTGCCAGCAGCCGCCGGGTGGCGAACACTGAAGCTTTCTTT.

The V and J genes are TRBV21-1 and TRBJ1-5; TRBD1 reflects the table's D call only, with no check against the DNA. TRBV21-1 is termed a pseudogene. The CDR3 totals 15 residues. CDR3 in DNA: TGTGCCAGCAGCAAATCTGCAGGGAATGTAAAGCCCCAGCATTTT. Encoded protein: CASSKSAGNVKPQHF.

The chain combines TRBV19 with TRBJ2-1; 8 bases line up with TRBD2. Unmatched junction bases numbered 4, after V lost 1 base and J lost 5 bases. The CDR3 is made up of 15 amino acids. Per the germline V gene, CDR1 is LNHDA and CDR2 is SQIVND (reference sequence). The CDR3 DNA follows: TGTGCCAGTAGTATAGTCCTAGCGGGTCACAATGAGCAGTTCTTC. The encoded protein is CASSIVLAGHNEQFF.

The CDR3 reads CASSYRGQLYEQYF. The CDR3, as DNA: TGTGCCAGCAGTTACAGGGGACAGCTCTACGAGCAGTACTTC. The chain combines TRBV6-5 with TRBJ2-7, with 7 bases fitting TRBD1. This CDR3 is built from 14 residues. V was pared by 2 bases and J by 3 bases, with 4 bases of the junction left unmatched. Germline-derived CDR1 and CDR2 are MNHEY and SVGAGI.

The rearrangement joins TRBV2 to TRBJ2-1; 8 positions agree with TRBD1. The CDR3 runs 14 residues. Germline V gene lookup returns CDR1 SNHLY and CDR2 FYNNEI. Unmatched junction bases numbered 10, after V lost 6 bases and J lost 9 bases. The CDR3 DNA follows: TGTGCCAGCAGGACTGGACAGGGAGCAAGTGAGCAGTTCTTC. This translates into CASRTGQGASEQFF.

As for this clone: Other DNA variants within this sample encode the same CDR3. The chain uses TRBV9 and TRBJ2-7; maybe TRBD1 (6 bases). The V gene's germline CDR1 is SGDLS and CDR2 YYNGEE. Trimming cost V 0 bases and J 3 bases, with 10 bases left between them. The CDR3 runs to 14 residues. CDR3 sequence reads: CASSVGTEGYEQYF. The CDR3 DNA reads TGTGCCAGCAGCGTAGGGACAGAGGGCTACGAGCAGTACTTC.

The V gene is TRBV7-9, the J gene TRBJ2-3, with D perhaps matching TRBD2 (5 bases). There are 15 residues in the CDR3. Germline assignment: CDR1 SEHNR and CDR2 FQNEAQ (reference sequence). V was clipped by 5 bases and J by 0 bases, with 12 bases between them. CDR3 DNA: TGTGCCAGCAGCCACCCACTAGAGAGCACAGATACGCAGTATTTT. Protein: CASSHPLESTDTQYF.

The chain has TRBV19 and TRBJ2-3; 14 bases agree with TRBD2. This CDR3 comprises 18 residues. After removal of 4 bases from V and 5 bases from J, the junction contained 11 bases not matched to a gene. The germline gives CDR1 LNHDA, CDR2 SQIVND (reference sequence). CDR3 coding DNA: TGTGCCAGTAGTACCACCCAGGGACTAGCGGGAGCGGGAGATACGCAGTATTTT. Its protein product is CASSTTQGLAGAGDTQYF.

The count of this clone is one. This sequence joins TRBV19 and TRBJ1-2; D perhaps matches TRBD1 (5 bases). V dropped 5 bases and J dropped 5 bases, with 9 bases sitting between them. Germline CDR1 and CDR2: LNHDA and SQIVND (reference sequence). The CDR3 covers 12 residues. DNA for the CDR3: TGTGCCAGTAGTGACAGTCCTTATGGCTACACCTTC. Its translation: CASSDSPYGYTF.

V is TRBV5-1 and J is TRBJ2-7, with TRBD1 as a possible D gene (6 bases). Germline values: CDR1 SGHRS, CDR2 YFSETQ. The CDR3 loop spans 15 amino acids. Trimming cost V 1 base and J 5 bases, with 16 bases left between them. CDR3: CASSLRIPGAHEQYF. Written as DNA, the CDR3 is TGCGCCAGCAGCTTGCGGATTCCAGGGGCCCACGAGCAGTACTTC.

In its sample, this clone was seen once. V gene TRBV9 combines with J gene TRBJ1-1; 7 nucleotides align to TRBD1. The germline V gene encodes CDR1 SGDLS and CDR2 YYNGEE. The CDR3 is made up of 14 amino acids. V lost 0 bases to trimming and J lost 3 bases; unmatched junction nucleotides: 2. The CDR3 DNA follows: TGTGCCAGCAGCGTAGGACAGGGTTACACTGAAGCTTTCTTT. Translating it yields CASSVGQGYTEAFF.

This clone was observed a few times. V is TRBV28 and J is TRBJ2-7; D is perhaps TRBD2 (6 bases). Germline-derived CDR1 and CDR2 are MDHEN and SYDVKM. The V end lost 0 bases, the J end lost 2 bases, and 11 bases lay between the germline ends. The CDR3 sequence is 15 residues long. CDR3 DNA sequence: TGTGCCAGCAGTTTATGGGGACGGGAGACCTACGAGCAGTACTTC. Its protein is CASSLWGRETYEQYF.

This chain joins TRBV4-2 and TRBJ2-3; D not resolved. V was pared by 8 bases and J by 9 bases, with 12 bases between. CDR1 and CDR2 (germline): LGHNA, YNFKEQ. This CDR3 has 11 residues. CDR3 sequence reads: CASRMSETQYF. For the CDR3, the DNA is TGTGCCAGCCGAATGAGCGAAACGCAGTATTTT.

This chain connects TRBV5-6 to TRBJ2-1; 11 bases fit TRBD2. CDR1 and CDR2 from the germline V gene are SGHDT and YYEEEE. The CDR3 length is 15 residues. The V gene end was trimmed by 5 bases and the J gene end by 4 bases; junction bases not matched to a gene: 5. In nucleotides, the CDR3 is TGTGCCAGCAGTTACCCTAGCGGGGGGTACAATGAGCAGTTCTTC. Residues: CASSYPSGGYNEQFF.

The chain uses TRBV29-1 and TRBJ1-1, with no clear D. This CDR3 has 9 amino acids. Trimming shortened V by 7 bases and J by 11 bases, and 11 bases separated the two germline ends. Germline-derived CDR1 and CDR2 are SQVTM and ANQGSEA. The CDR3 DNA reads as TGCAGCGAGGCTCCGGAGGCTTTCTTT. Its protein is CSEAPEAFF.

The chain has TRBV4-1 and TRBJ2-7; no firm D call. Trimming removed 1 base at V and 6 bases at J, with 7 bases between. Germline CDR1 is MGHRA and CDR2 is YSYEKL. The length of the CDR3 is 12 residues. The CDR3 loop is CASSQVESEQYF. CDR3 in DNA: TGCGCCAGCAGCCAAGTTGAGTCCGAGCAGTACTTC.

The V and J genes are TRBV14 and TRBJ2-3, with D possibly TRBD2 on 5 matching bases. Between the trimmed V and J ends, which lost 1 base and 2 bases, there was a span of 13 bases. The CDR3 sequence is 16 residues long. CDR1 is SGHDN and CDR2 is FVKESK in the germline V gene. The CDR3 loop is CASSQVPRETTDTQYF. The DNA of the CDR3 is TGTGCCAGCAGCCAAGTGCCTCGGGAAACCACAGATACGCAGTATTTT.

The chain uses TRBV2 and TRBJ2-1, with TRBD2 matching over 7 bases. Germline V CDR1 and CDR2: SNHLY, FYNNEI. This CDR3 has 13 residues. The junction had 6 bases not matched to a gene; V was cut back by 6 bases and J by 7 bases. CDR3 in DNA: TGTGCCAGCAGGAAGGGACTAATGAATGAGCAGTTCTTC. Protein product: CASRKGLMNEQFF. Drawing the rest from reference TRBV2 and TRBJ2-1, the complete variable domain is EPEVTQTPSHQVTQMGQEVILRCVPISNHLYFYWYRQILGQKVEFLVSFYNNEISEKSEIFDDQFSVERPDGSNFTLKIRSTKLEDSAMYFCASRKGLMNEQFFGPGTRLTVL.

This chain links TRBV9 with TRBJ2-3, with 9 bases aligning to TRBD1. The CDR3 covers 15 residues. Germline assignment: CDR1 SGDLS and CDR2 YYNGEE. With 4 bases clipped from V and 6 bases from J, the junction kept 9 bases outside the gene matches. The CDR3 here is CASSSSGTGLDTQYF. The CDR3 coding sequence is TGTGCCAGCAGCAGCTCCGGGACAGGGTTGGATACGCAGTATTTT.

The rearrangement joins TRBV10-3 to TRBJ2-2; D unresolved. The ends were cut back, 6 bases at V and 5 bases at J, with 4 bases in the middle. From germline, CDR1 is ENHRY and CDR2 SYGVKD. The CDR3 sequence is 11 residues long. The CDR3 here is CAIRQTGELFF. DNA of the CDR3: TGTGCCATCAGGCAGACCGGGGAGCTGTTTTTT.

This chain joins TRBV4-3 and TRBJ2-7; possibly TRBD2 for D (5 bases). The CDR3 is made up of 15 amino acids. The V and J ends lost 4 bases and 3 bases respectively, with 16 bases between them. The V gene's germline CDR1 is LGHNA and CDR2 YSLEER. CDR3 coding DNA: TGCGCCAGCAGCCCCGGAGGTGTCAGCTACTACGAGCAGTACTTC. Protein: CASSPGGVSYYEQYF.